What follows describes a single T cell receptor beta chain. Its antigen is not known. The data belong to a study of PD-1 blockade in classical Hodgkin lymphoma. Study results and caveats: Prior therapy or disease activity may underlie the repertoire differences, whose causes remain undefined. In newly diagnosed patients, baseline TCR diversity was reportedly below that of healthy donors.

V was pared by 5 bases and J by 3 bases, with 11 bases between. Germline CDR1 and CDR2: LNHDA and SQIVND (reference sequence). The CDR3 loop spans 14 amino acids. Only in-frame clones appear in the TCRdb table, and some are missing; sequencing was by immunoSEQ multiplex PCR. The data hold around 20,000 clones, with about 88% observed a single time. As to time point: newly diagnosed, previously untreated cHL patient sample. Magnetic negative selection served to purify CD4+ T cells out of PBMCs that had been thawed. Newly diagnosed classical Hodgkin lymphoma PBMCs, still untreated, provided the comparison samples.

The specimen sequenced was CD4+ T cells from blood. This sequence joins TRBV19 and TRBJ1-5; D perhaps matches TRBD1 (6 bases). This TCR was recovered from a human donor with classical Hodgkin lymphoma. CDR3 bases: TGTGCCAGTAGTTCCCGGACAGACAATCAGCCCCAGCATTTT. Encoded protein: CASSSRTDNQPQHF.